A few counts support the clone carrying this TCR beta chain. TCRdb called the 5' RACE reads again in MiXCR, with one record for every CDR3 protein. The table shows over 300,000 distinct CDR3 sequences, with 20% to 25% occurring only once. The sample originates from a study of T-cell memory formation after mild COVID-19. On the study more broadly: The two donors had largely donor-specific TCR clusters.

Trimming removed 6 bases from V and 8 bases from J, with 16 bases in between. CDR3 length equals 13 residues. This clonotype was sampled from a man aged 18 to 29 who had mild COVID-19 (a few samples of this study predate the infection). Cell type and time point are not known. The gene calls are TRBV12-3 or TRBV12-4 and TRBJ1-2; the D is unclear. The material sequenced was PBMCs or a T cell subset sorted from them (not recorded which). CDR3 protein: CASRKQSSGGYTF. The DNA of the CDR3 is TGTGCCAGCAGGAAACAGAGTTCGGGGGGCTACACCTTC.